The next 18 T cell receptor beta chains were all read from a single sample in a study of cytomegalovirus exposure and HLA in healthy donors. Vbeta (60) and Jbeta (13) primers were used in the PCR. TCRdb's table, derived via immunoSEQ multiplex PCR, lists solely in-frame clones and lacks some. The data show some 190,000 clones, around 77% seen once. Sequencing input: PBMCs. The receptors come from a woman in her 30s in good health and CMV-seronegative.

The chain employs TRBV6-1 and TRBJ2-7; possibly TRBD1 for D (6 bases). This CDR3 has 15 amino acids. The germline gives CDR1 MNHNS, CDR2 SASEGT. V lost 5 bases and J lost 2, with 16 bases in between. In DNA, the CDR3 is TGTGCCAGCAGTAAGATAACAGGGTTTGCCTACGAGCAGTACTTC. It yields the protein CASSKITGFAYEQYF.

The chain uses TRBV9 and TRBJ1-1; 9 bases line up with TRBD1. The CDR3 covers 17 residues. Trimming at V came to 2 bases and at J to 4 bases, leaving 12 bases not matched to a gene. CDR1 is SGDLS and CDR2 is YYNGEE in the germline V gene. The CDR3 loop reads CASSVFRDREFGTEAFF. In nucleotides, the CDR3 is TGTGCCAGCAGCGTCTTTCGGGACAGGGAGTTCGGCACTGAAGCTTTCTTT.

The CDR3 protein is CASSLGGGGALGEQFF. The CDR3 nucleotides read TGTGCCAGCAGCCTAGGAGGCGGGGGGGCCCTGGGGGAGCAGTTCTTC. The V and J genes are TRBV7-6 and TRBJ2-1, with 9 bases fitting TRBD2. There are 16 residues in the CDR3. J was trimmed by 10 bases and V by 5 bases; bases with no gene match: 15. The germline V gene has CDR1 SGHVS and CDR2 FNYEAQ.

This clone showed up just a few times. V and J are TRBV2 and TRBJ2-7; D gene unclear. The germline CDR1 and CDR2 sequences are SNHLY and FYNNEI. The V and J ends lost 8 bases and 6 bases respectively, with 20 bases between them. The CDR3 runs to 14 residues. CDR3 bases: TGTGCCAGCGGCGGCCGGCCTAGAGTCCTCGAGCAGTACTTC. Protein: CASGGRPRVLEQYF.

CDR3 region: CASGGQGDTGELFF. The DNA of the CDR3 is TGTGCCAGCGGGGGACAGGGGGACACCGGGGAGCTGTTTTTT. V usage is TRBV11-2 and J usage is TRBJ2-2; 11 bases map to TRBD1. The CDR3 loop spans 14 amino acids. CDR1 is SGHAT and CDR2 is FQNNGV in the germline V gene. J gave up 3 bases and V 8 bases, and 2 bases lay outside the gene matches.

In regard to this clone: The same CDR3 also results from other DNA sequences found in this sample. This chain connects TRBV9 to TRBJ2-1, with 9 positions matching TRBD2. J was trimmed by 4 bases and V by 0 bases; bases with no gene match: 2. CDR1 and CDR2 (germline): SGDLS, YYNGEE. The CDR3 extends over 15 amino acids. CDR3 in amino acids: CASSVGSGGYNEQFF. CDR3 bases: TGTGCCAGCAGCGTAGGGAGCGGGGGGTACAATGAGCAGTTCTTC.

The chain carries TRBV5-3 and TRBJ1-5; TRBD1 matches 7 bases. TRBV5-3 is recorded as an ORF, its role being uncertain. Germline trimming cut 2 bases from V and 1 base from J; bases unmatched to any gene: 6. The CDR3 has 16 residues. The CDR3: CARSLPRGRSNQPQHF. CDR3 nucleotide sequence: TGTGCCAGAAGCTTACCTAGGGGGCGAAGCAATCAGCCCCAGCATTTT.

The chain employs TRBV4-3 and TRBJ2-6, with 7 nucleotides matching TRBD2. The CDR3 length is 18 residues. Germline trimming cut 0 bases from V and 4 bases from J; bases unmatched to any gene: 9. Germline assignment: CDR1 LGHNA and CDR2 YSLEER. In DNA form, the CDR3 reads TGCGCCAGCAGCCAAGATCTAGGGAGGGCGTGGGGGGCCAACGTCCTGACTTTC. Amino acids: CASSQDLGRAWGANVLTF.

Regarding this clone: Other DNA sequences within the sample encode an identical CDR3. The rearrangement links TRBV7-2 to TRBJ1-1; 8 bases map to TRBD1. The germline V gene has CDR1 SGHTA and CDR2 FQGNSA. The CDR3 runs 16 residues. Germline trimming cut 6 bases from V and 1 base from J; bases unmatched to any gene: 10. In nucleotides, the CDR3 is TGTGCCAGCAGACCTCCGGACAGGGCTAGGAACACTGAAGCTTTCTTT. It yields the protein CASRPPDRARNTEAFF.

The chain employs TRBV10-3 and TRBJ1-4, with 9 bases lining up with TRBD1. CDR1 is ENHRY and CDR2 is SYGVKD in the germline V gene. Losses at the gene ends were 6 bases for V and 4 bases for J; bases not matched to a gene: 3. This CDR3 comprises 14 residues. CDR3 bases: TGTGCCATCAGGTCGGACAGGGGTAATGAAAAACTGTTTTTT. It is translated as CAIRSDRGNEKLFF.

This clone was picked up a small number of times. The J gene is TRBJ2-1, the V gene TRBV21-1; the D segment call TRBD2 is taken from the table without a DNA check. TRBV21-1 is annotated as a pseudogene. There are 15 residues in the CDR3. The CDR3 region has the DNA TGTGCCAGCAGCAAACGGGGGAGCTCCTACAATGAGCAGTTCTTC. Translated, it gives CASSKRGSSYNEQFF.

The chain recombines TRBV25-1 with TRBJ2-7, with 9 bases fitting TRBD1. Germline loops: CDR1 MGHDK, CDR2 SYGVNS. V lost 4 bases and J lost 1; bases outside the gene matches: 8. This CDR3 has 16 residues. In nucleotides, the CDR3 is TGTGCCAGCAGTGGACAGGGGGTGAGCCAGTCCTACGAGCAGTACTTC. This encodes CASSGQGVSQSYEQYF.

This clone was seen a few times. The chain joins TRBV7-2 to TRBJ1-2; D is perhaps TRBD1 (6 bases). Between the trimmed V and J ends, which lost 1 base and 4 bases, there was a span of 13 bases. Germline assignment: CDR1 SGHTA and CDR2 FQGNSA. The CDR3 consists of 15 residues. The CDR3, as DNA: TGTGCCAGCAGCTTAGTACAGGGAAGGACCTATGGCTACACCTTC. Its protein product is CASSLVQGRTYGYTF.

The chain carries TRBV29-1 and TRBJ1-4; tentative D call: TRBD1 (6 bases). Germline values: CDR1 SQVTM, CDR2 ANQGSEA. The CDR3 totals 18 residues. Trimming pared 4 bases from V and 3 bases from J, leaving 24 bases between. CDR3 in amino acids: CSVARTASVGGANEKLFF. CDR3 nucleotide sequence: TGCAGCGTTGCCCGGACAGCCTCGGTCGGTGGGGCTAATGAAAAACTGTTTTTT.

The V and J genes are TRBV19 and TRBJ2-2, with TRBD2 matching 7 bases. The CDR3 length is 20 residues. V gave up 3 bases and J gave up 0 bases; unmatched junction bases: 16. Germline CDR1 and CDR2: LNHDA and SQIVND (reference sequence). CDR3 sequence: CASSMMVGRGGIPNTGELFF. For the CDR3, the DNA is TGTGCCAGTAGTATGATGGTGGGGAGGGGAGGAATTCCGAACACCGGGGAGCTGTTTTTT.

The chain's CDR3 is CASSFSDRTYYGYTF. The CDR3 nucleotides read TGTGCCAGCAGCTTTTCGGACAGGACGTACTATGGCTACACCTTC. V usage is TRBV5-6 and J usage is TRBJ1-2; 7 bases map to TRBD1. Germline CDR1 is SGHDT and CDR2 is YYEEEE. This CDR3 is 15 amino acids long. The ends lost 2 bases at V and 3 bases at J; junction bases unmatched: 7.

The chain uses TRBV18 and TRBJ1-2, with 7 bases lining up with TRBD1. This CDR3 is 14 amino acids long. V lost 2 bases, J lost 0 bases, and 0 bases stayed unmatched. Germline V lookup: CDR1 KGHSH, CDR2 LQKENI. The DNA for the CDR3 is TGTGCCAGCTCACCAACAGGGGCTAACTATGGCTACACCTTC. This translates into CASSPTGANYGYTF.

Turning to this clone: The junction departs from germline at one end; a sequencing error may be responsible. The V call is TRBV5-8, the J call TRBJ1-2, with TRBD1 identical over 7 bases. Germline V lookup: CDR1 SGHTS, CDR2 YDEGEE. This CDR3 contains 15 residues. The CDR3 DNA reads as TGTGCCAGCAGCCCGACAGGGCACATGAGCTATGGCCACACCTTC. Protein product: CASSPTGHMSYGHTF.